Below, one T cell receptor (beta chain) is given with its context. The antigen remains undetermined. Tagging with unique molecular identifiers was a feature of the TCR beta cDNA libraries. TCRdb redid the calling of the PCR reads with MiXCR, one entry per CDR3 protein. The data hold approximately 630,000 distinct CDR3 sequences, with approximately 60% observed a single time. Per the germline V gene, CDR1 is DFQATT and CDR2 is SNEGSKA (reference sequence). The germline V and J ends were trimmed by 3 bases and 8 bases, with 17 bases remaining between them. There are 14 residues in the CDR3. The data derive from a study of post-analysis software for immune sequencing data. Study outcomes and limitations: There was significantly lower normalized Chao1 diversity in multiple sclerosis patients than in controls. Included in a set of about 5 TRBV segments more frequent in patients than controls were TRBV5-6, TRBV5-1 and TRBV20-1.

The source is a girl aged 2-10 years with multiple sclerosis. Sequencing was carried out using blood. The chain has TRBV20-1 and TRBJ2-1; possibly TRBD1 for D (5 bases). The CDR3, as DNA: TGCAGTGCTAGCCTCCCGGCAGGGTCTCATGAGCAGTTCTTC. It translates to CSASLPAGSHEQFF.